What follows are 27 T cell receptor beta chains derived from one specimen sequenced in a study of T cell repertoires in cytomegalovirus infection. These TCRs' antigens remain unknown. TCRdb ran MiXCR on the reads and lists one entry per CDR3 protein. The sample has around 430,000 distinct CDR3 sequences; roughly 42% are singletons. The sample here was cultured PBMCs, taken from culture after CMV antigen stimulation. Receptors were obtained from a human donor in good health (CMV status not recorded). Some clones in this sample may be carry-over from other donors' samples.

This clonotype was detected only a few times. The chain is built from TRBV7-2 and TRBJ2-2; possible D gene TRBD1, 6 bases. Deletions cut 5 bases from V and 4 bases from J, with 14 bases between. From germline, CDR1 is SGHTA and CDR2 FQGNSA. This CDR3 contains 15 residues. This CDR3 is CASSLQGPGTGELFF. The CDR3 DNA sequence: TGTGCCAGCAGCCTACAGGGTCCAGGCACCGGGGAGCTGTTTTTT. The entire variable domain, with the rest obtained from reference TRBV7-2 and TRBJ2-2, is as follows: GAGVSQSPSNKVTEKGKDVELRCDPISGHTALYWYRQSLGQGLEFLIYFQGNSAPDKSGLPSDRFSAERTGGSVSTLTIQRTQQEDSAVYLCASSLQGPGTGELFFGEGSRLTVL.

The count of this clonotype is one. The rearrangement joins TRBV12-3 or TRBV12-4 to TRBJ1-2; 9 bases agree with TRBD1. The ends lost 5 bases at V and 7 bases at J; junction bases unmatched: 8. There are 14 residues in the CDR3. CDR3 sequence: CASSQDRGFGGYTF. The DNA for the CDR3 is TGTGCCAGCAGTCAAGACAGGGGGTTCGGTGGCTACACCTTC.

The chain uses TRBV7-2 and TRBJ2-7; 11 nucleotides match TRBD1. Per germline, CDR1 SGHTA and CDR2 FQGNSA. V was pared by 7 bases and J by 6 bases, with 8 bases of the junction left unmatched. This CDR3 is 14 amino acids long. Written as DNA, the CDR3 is TGTGCCAGCATCCGGGACAGGGGGTTGTCCGAGCAGTACTTC. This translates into CASIRDRGLSEQYF.

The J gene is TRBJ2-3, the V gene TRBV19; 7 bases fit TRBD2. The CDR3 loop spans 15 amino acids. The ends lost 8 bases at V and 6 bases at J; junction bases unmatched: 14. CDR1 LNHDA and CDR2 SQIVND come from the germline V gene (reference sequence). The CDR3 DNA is TGTGCCAGTTTACAAGGGACCGGGACTACCGATACGCAGTATTTT. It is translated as CASLQGTGTTDTQYF. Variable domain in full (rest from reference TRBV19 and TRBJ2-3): DGGITQSPKYLFRKEGQNVTLSCEQNLNHDAMYWYRQDPGQGLRLIYYSQIVNDFQKGDIAEGYSVSREKKESFPLTVTSAQKNPTAFYLCASLQGTGTTDTQYFGPGTRLTVL.

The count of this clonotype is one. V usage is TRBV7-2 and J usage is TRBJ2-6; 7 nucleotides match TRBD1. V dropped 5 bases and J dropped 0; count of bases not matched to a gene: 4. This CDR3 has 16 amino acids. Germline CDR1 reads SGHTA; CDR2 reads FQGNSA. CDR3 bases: TGTGCCAGCAGCCGGGACAGATTCTCTGGGGCCAACGTCCTGACTTTC. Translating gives CASSRDRFSGANVLTF. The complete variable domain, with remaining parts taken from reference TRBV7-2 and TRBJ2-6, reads GAGVSQSPSNKVTEKGKDVELRCDPISGHTALYWYRQSLGQGLEFLIYFQGNSAPDKSGLPSDRFSAERTGGSVSTLTIQRTQQEDSAVYLCASSRDRFSGANVLTFGAGSRLTVL.

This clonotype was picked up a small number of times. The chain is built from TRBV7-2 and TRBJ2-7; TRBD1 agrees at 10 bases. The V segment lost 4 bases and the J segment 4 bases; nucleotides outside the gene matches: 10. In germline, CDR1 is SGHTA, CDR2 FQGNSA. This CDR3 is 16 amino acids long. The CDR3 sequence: CASSYHDDRGRYEQYF. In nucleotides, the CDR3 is TGTGCCAGCAGCTACCACGACGACAGGGGGCGTTACGAGCAGTACTTC.

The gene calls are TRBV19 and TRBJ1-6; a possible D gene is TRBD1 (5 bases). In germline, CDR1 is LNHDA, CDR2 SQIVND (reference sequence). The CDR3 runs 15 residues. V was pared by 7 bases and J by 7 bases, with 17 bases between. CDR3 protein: CASMETAGGNSPLHF. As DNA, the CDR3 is TGTGCCAGTATGGAGACAGCTGGTGGCAATTCACCCCTCCACTTT.

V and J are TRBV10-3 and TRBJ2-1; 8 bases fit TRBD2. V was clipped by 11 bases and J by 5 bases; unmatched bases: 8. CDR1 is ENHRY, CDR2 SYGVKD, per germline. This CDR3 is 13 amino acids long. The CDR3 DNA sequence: TGTGCCGCACGGGGGACTAGAAACAATGAGCAGTTCTTC. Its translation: CAARGTRNNEQFF.

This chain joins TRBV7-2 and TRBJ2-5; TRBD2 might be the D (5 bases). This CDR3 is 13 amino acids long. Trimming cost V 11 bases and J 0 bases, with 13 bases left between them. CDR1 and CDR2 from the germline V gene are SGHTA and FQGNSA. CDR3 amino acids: CAGGTEYQETQYF. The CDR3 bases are TGTGCCGGAGGAACAGAGTACCAAGAGACCCAGTACTTC.

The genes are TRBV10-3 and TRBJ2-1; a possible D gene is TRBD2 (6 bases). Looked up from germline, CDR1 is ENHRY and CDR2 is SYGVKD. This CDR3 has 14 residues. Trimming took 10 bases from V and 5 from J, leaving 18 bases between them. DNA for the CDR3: TGTGCCAGCTTTGGAGGGACTCCTAACAATGAGCAGTTCTTC. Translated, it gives CASFGGTPNNEQFF.

The CDR3, as DNA: TGTGCCAGCAGTTTTGTAGCGGGGTTCACAGATACGCAGTATTTT. Translating gives CASSFVAGFTDTQYF. V gene TRBV27 combines with J gene TRBJ2-3, with 8 bases that match TRBD2. The length of the CDR3 is 15 residues. J gave up 2 bases and V 3 bases, and 4 bases lay outside the gene matches. Germline V gene sequence: CDR1 MNHEY, CDR2 SMNVEV (reference sequence).

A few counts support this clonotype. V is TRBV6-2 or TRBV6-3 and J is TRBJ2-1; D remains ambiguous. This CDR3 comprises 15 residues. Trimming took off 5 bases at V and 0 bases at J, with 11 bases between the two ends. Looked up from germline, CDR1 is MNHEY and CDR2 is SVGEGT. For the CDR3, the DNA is TGTGCCAGCAGTCCCGAGTGGGGCTCCTACAATGAGCAGTTCTTC. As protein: CASSPEWGSYNEQFF.

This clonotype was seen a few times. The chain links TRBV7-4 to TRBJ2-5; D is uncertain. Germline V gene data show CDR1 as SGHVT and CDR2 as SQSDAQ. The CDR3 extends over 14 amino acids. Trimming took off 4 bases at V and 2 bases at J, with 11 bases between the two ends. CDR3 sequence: CASSSLLPQETQYF. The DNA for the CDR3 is TGTGCCAGCAGCTCCCTATTGCCTCAAGAGACCCAGTACTTC.

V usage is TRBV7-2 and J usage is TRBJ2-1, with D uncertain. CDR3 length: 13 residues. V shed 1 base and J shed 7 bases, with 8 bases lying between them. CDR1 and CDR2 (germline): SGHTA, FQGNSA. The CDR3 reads CASSLVGVNEQFF. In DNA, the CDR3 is TGTGCCAGCAGCTTAGTTGGGGTTAATGAGCAGTTCTTC. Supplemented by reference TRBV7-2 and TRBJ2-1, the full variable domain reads GAGVSQSPSNKVTEKGKDVELRCDPISGHTALYWYRQSLGQGLEFLIYFQGNSAPDKSGLPSDRFSAERTGGSVSTLTIQRTQQEDSAVYLCASSLVGVNEQFFGPGTRLTVL.

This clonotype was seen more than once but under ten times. The DNA for the CDR3 is TGTGCCAGCAGTTTACGGGCAGTGCTGGAGACCCAGTACTTC. Protein: CASSLRAVLETQYF. The chain joins TRBV27 to TRBJ2-5; D ambiguous. V lost 2 bases to trimming and J lost 5 bases, with 12 bases between them. CDR3 length equals 14 residues. The germline gives CDR1 MNHEY, CDR2 SMNVEV (reference sequence).

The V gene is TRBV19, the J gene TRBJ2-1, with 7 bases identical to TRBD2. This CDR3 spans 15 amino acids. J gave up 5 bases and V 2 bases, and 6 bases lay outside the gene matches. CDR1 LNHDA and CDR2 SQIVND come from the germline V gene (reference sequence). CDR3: CASSIFIGGNNEQFF. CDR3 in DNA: TGTGCCAGTAGTATATTTATCGGGGGGAACAATGAGCAGTTCTTC.

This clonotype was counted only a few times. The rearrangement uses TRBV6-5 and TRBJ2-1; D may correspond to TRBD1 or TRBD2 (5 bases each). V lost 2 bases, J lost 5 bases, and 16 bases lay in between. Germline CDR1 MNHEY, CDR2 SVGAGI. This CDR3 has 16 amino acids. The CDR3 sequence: CASSYLEDGADNEQFF. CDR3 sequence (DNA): TGTGCCAGCAGTTACCTGGAGGACGGGGCCGACAATGAGCAGTTCTTC.

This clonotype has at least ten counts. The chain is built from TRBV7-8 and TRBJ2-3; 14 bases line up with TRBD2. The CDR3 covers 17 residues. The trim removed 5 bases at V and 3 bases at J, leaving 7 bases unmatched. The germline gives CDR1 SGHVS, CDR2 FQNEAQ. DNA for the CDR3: TGTGCCAGCAGCGACGGGACTAGCGGGAGTATTACAGATACGCAGTATTTT. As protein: CASSDGTSGSITDTQYF.

The CDR3 DNA sequence: TGTGCCAGCAGCGGGCCCGGGACTAGCGGGAGAGAACGTTACAATGAGCAGTTCTTC. As protein: CASSGPGTSGRERYNEQFF. This chain uses TRBV5-4 with TRBJ2-1; 14 bases are a match to TRBD2. V shed 4 bases and J 4 bases; nucleotides not matched to a gene: 13. Germline V gives CDR1 SGHNT, CDR2 YYREEE (reference sequence). The CDR3 contains 19 residues.

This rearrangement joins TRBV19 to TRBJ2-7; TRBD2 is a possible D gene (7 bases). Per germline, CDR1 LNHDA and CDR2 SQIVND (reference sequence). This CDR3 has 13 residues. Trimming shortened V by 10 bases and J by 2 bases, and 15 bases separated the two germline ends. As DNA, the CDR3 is TGTGCCACCGGGGGGACACCCGCCTACGAGCAGTACTTC. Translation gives CATGGTPAYEQYF.

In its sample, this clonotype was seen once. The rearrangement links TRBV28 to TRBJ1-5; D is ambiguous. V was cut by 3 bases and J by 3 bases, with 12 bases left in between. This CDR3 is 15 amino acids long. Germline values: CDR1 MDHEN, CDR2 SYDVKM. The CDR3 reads CASSFVGRDNQPQHF. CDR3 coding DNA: TGTGCCAGCAGTTTTGTAGGGAGGGACAATCAGCCCCAGCATTTT. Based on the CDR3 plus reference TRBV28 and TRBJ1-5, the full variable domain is DVKVTQSSRYLVKRTGEKVFLECVQDMDHENMFWYRQDPGLGLRLIYFSYDVKMKEKGDIPEGYSVSREKKERFSLILESASTNQTSMYLCASSFVGRDNQPQHFGDGTRLSIL.

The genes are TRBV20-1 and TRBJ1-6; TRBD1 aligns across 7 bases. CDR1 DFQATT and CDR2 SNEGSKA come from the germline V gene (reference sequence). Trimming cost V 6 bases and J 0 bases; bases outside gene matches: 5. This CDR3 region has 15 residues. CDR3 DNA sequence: TGCAGTGCGAGACAGGGCAGCTCCTATAATTCACCCCTCCACTTT. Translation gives CSARQGSSYNSPLHF.

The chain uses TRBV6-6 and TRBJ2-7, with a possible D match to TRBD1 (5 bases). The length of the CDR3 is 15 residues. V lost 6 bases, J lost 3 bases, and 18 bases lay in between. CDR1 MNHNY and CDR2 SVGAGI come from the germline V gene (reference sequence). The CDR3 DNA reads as TGTGCCAGCAGCCTAGACAGAGGACAAGGCTACGAGCAGTACTTC. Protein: CASSLDRGQGYEQYF.

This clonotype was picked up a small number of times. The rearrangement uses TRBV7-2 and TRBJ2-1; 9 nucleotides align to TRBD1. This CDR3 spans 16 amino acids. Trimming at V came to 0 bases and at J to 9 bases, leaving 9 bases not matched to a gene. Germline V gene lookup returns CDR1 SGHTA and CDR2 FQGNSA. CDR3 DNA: TGTGCCAGCAGCTTAGCGCCCGGGACAGGGCGGAGTGAGCAGTTCTTC. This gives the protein CASSLAPGTGRSEQFF. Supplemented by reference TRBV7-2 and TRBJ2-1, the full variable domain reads GAGVSQSPSNKVTEKGKDVELRCDPISGHTALYWYRQSLGQGLEFLIYFQGNSAPDKSGLPSDRFSAERTGGSVSTLTIQRTQQEDSAVYLCASSLAPGTGRSEQFFGPGTRLTVL.

This chain's CDR3 is CASSLSLAGVETQYF. DNA of the CDR3: TGTGCCAGCAGCTTATCACTAGCGGGAGTGGAGACCCAGTACTTC. J is TRBJ2-5 and V is TRBV7-3, with TRBD2 identical over 11 bases. Trimming cost V 2 bases and J 5 bases; bases outside gene matches: 4. The germline gives CDR1 SGHTA, CDR2 FQGTGA. The length of the CDR3 is 15 residues.

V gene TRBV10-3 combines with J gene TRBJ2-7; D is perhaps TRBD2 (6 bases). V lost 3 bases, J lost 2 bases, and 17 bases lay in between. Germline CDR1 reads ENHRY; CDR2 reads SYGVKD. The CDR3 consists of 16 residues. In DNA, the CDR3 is TGTGCCATCAGTGATTCCGGAGATGGCGGGACCTACGAGCAGTACTTC. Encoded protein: CAISDSGDGGTYEQYF.

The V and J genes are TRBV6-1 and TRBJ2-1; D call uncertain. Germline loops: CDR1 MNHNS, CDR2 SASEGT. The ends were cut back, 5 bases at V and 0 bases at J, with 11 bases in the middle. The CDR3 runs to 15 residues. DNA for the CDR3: TGTGCCAGCAGTTACGGAACGAGCTCCTACAATGAGCAGTTCTTC. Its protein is CASSYGTSSYNEQFF.